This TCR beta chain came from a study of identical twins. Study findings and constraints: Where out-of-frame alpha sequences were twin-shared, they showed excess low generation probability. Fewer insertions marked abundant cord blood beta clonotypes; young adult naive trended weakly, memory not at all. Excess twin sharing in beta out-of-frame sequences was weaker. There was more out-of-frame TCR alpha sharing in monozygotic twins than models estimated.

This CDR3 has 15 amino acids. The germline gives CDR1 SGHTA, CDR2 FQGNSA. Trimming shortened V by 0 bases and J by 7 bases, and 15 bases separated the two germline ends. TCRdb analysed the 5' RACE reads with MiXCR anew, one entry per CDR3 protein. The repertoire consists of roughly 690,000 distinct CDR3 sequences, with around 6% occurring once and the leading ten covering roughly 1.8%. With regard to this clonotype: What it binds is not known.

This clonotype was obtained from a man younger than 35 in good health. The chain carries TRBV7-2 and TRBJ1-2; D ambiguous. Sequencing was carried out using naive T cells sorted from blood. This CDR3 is CASSLAAGSSGGYTF. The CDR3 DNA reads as TGTGCCAGCAGCTTAGCCGCCGGCAGCTCAGGTGGCTACACCTTC.